This T cell receptor (beta chain) was captured in a study of blood T cell repertoires in COVID-19. V was cut by 2 bases and J by 14 bases, with 13 bases left in between. Looked up from germline, CDR1 is SEHNR and CDR2 is FQNEAQ (reference sequence). The CDR3 sequence is 12 residues long. Sequenced by immunoSEQ multiplex PCR; TCRdb stores in-frame clones only, minus some. The sample yields about 100,000 clones, approximately 80% seen once. The source material was peripheral blood. The chain recombines TRBV7-9 with TRBJ2-1, with a possible D match to TRBD1 (6 bases). The TCR originated in a man aged 55 to 69 with acute or convalescent COVID-19. The CDR3 DNA reads TGTGCCAGCAGCTTATGGTCAGGGGAAGAGTTCTTC. This codes for CASSLWSGEEFF. The entire variable domain, with the rest obtained from reference TRBV7-9 and TRBJ2-1, is as follows: DTGVSQNPRHKITKRGQNVTFRCDPISEHNRLYWYRQTLGQGPEFLTYFQNEAQLEKSRLLSDRFSAERPKGSFSTLEIQRTEQGDSAMYLCASSLWSGEEFFGPGTRLTVL.